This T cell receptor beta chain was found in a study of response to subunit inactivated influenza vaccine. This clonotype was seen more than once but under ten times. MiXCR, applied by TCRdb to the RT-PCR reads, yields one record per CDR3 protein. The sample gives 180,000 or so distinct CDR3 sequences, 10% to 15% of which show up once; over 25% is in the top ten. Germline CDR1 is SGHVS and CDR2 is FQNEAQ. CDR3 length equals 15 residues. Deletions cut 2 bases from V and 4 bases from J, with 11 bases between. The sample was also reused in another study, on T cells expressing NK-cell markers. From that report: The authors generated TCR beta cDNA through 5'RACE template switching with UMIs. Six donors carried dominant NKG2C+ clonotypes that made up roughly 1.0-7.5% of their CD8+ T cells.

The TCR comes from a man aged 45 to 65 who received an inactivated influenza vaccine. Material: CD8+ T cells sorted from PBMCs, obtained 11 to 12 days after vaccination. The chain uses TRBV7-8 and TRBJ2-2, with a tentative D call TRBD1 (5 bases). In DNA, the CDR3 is TGTGCCAGCAGCTTATCCCCCACAGGCACCGGGGAGCTGTTTTTT. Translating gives CASSLSPTGTGELFF. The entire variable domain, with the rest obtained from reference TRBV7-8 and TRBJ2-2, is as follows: GAGVSQSPRYKVAKRGQDVALRCDPISGHVSLFWYQQALGQGPEFLTYFQNEAQLDKSGLPSDRFFAERPEGSVSTLKIQRTQQEDSAVYLCASSLSPTGTGELFFGEGSRLTVL.